These 21 T cell receptor beta chains were all obtained from the same sample, sequenced in a study of response to subunit inactivated influenza vaccine. TCRdb independently ran MiXCR on the RT-PCR reads; one entry per CDR3 protein. The sample holds around 500,000 distinct CDR3 sequences, over 9.5% seen once. The input for sequencing was PBMCs from blood, taken roughly 45 days after vaccination. These TCRs come from a man aged 50 to 60 who received an inactivated influenza vaccine.

This clonotype was seen only a few times. This chain uses TRBV5-1 with TRBJ2-1; tentative D call: TRBD1 (6 bases). The V and J ends lost 4 bases and 10 bases respectively, with 21 bases between them. This CDR3 is built from 15 residues. Germline-derived CDR1 and CDR2 are SGHRS and YFSETQ. CDR3 in DNA: TGCGCCAGCAGCCCACGGACAGACGGGCTTGGCGAGCAGTTCTTC. It is translated as CASSPRTDGLGEQFF. The full variable domain, its missing parts supplied by reference TRBV5-1 and TRBJ2-1, is KAGVTQTPRYLIKTRGQQVTLSCSPISGHRSVSWYQQTPGQGLQFLFEYFSETQRNKGNFPGRFSGRQFSNSRSEMNVSTLELGDSALYLCASSPRTDGLGEQFFGPGTRLTVL.

This clonotype was counted between two and nine times. V and J are TRBV5-1 and TRBJ1-1; TRBD1 matches at 7 bases. This CDR3 has 12 amino acids. V dropped 4 bases and J dropped 11; count of bases not matched to a gene: 8. Germline V gene lookup returns CDR1 SGHRS and CDR2 YFSETQ. The CDR3 region is CASSGGGSDAFF. The CDR3, as DNA: TGCGCCAGCAGCGGAGGGGGCTCAGACGCTTTCTTT.

The chain joins TRBV5-4 to TRBJ2-3, with 8 bases aligning to TRBD2. Germline V gene lookup returns CDR1 SGHNT and CDR2 YYREEE (reference sequence). The CDR3 totals 16 residues. V lost 4 bases, J lost 0 bases, and 7 bases stayed unmatched. The CDR3 DNA reads TGTGCCAGCAGCCCGCCGGGACTAGAGAGCACAGATACGCAGTATTTT. Protein sequence: CASSPPGLESTDTQYF.

This clonotype occurred a few times. The chain uses TRBV30 and TRBJ1-2; D not certain. This CDR3 has 15 amino acids. Between the trimmed V and J ends, which lost 0 bases and 4 bases, there was a span of 15 bases. CDR1 and CDR2 from the germline V gene are GTSNPN and SVGIG (reference sequence). The CDR3 DNA reads as TGTGCCTGGAGTGTAGGACCGCGACTATTCTATGGCTACACCTTC. It codes for CAWSVGPRLFYGYTF.

This rearrangement joins TRBV6-5 to TRBJ2-1, with 11 bases aligning to TRBD1. This CDR3 has 14 residues. Germline CDR1 and CDR2: MNHEY and SVGAGI. The ends lost 2 bases at V and 7 bases at J; junction bases unmatched: 1. The CDR3 spells CASSYGQGANEQFF. The CDR3 bases are TGTGCCAGCAGTTACGGACAGGGGGCGAATGAGCAGTTCTTC.

V gene TRBV24-1 combines with J gene TRBJ2-1; the match to TRBD2 covers 11 bases. CDR1 and CDR2 from the germline V gene are KGHDR and SFDVKD. V lost 0 bases to trimming and J lost 7 bases; unmatched junction nucleotides: 4. CDR3 length equals 16 residues. The DNA for the CDR3 is TGTGCCACCAGTGATTTGGTTAGCGGGGGGGCAAATGAGCAGTTCTTC. This gives the protein CATSDLVSGGANEQFF.

This clonotype was observed a handful of times. Here the CDR3 reads CAISELGLVSTDTQYF. CDR3 nucleotide sequence: TGTGCCATCAGTGAGCTGGGACTAGTGTCGACAGATACGCAGTATTTT. This sequence joins TRBV10-3 and TRBJ2-3, with 8 bases identical to TRBD2. Germline CDR1 ENHRY, CDR2 SYGVKD. This CDR3 has 16 residues. V lost 2 bases, J lost 3 bases, and 7 bases stayed unmatched.

V usage is TRBV12-3 or TRBV12-4 and J usage is TRBJ1-1, with D possibly matching TRBD1 (6 bases). This CDR3 region has 14 residues. V lost 6 bases to trimming and J lost 1 base, with 12 bases between them. CDR3: CASRPTGANTEAFF. CDR3 bases: TGTGCCAGCAGGCCGACAGGAGCGAACACTGAAGCTTTCTTT.

Here the CDR3 reads CASSEDRLGEQYF. The CDR3 DNA is TGTGCCAGCAGTGAAGACAGGCTTGGCGAGCAGTACTTC. The chain employs TRBV6-1 and TRBJ2-7, with a possible D match to TRBD1 (5 bases). Trimming took off 1 base at V and 6 bases at J, with 10 bases between the two ends. The CDR3 totals 13 residues. Germline V gene lookup returns CDR1 MNHNS and CDR2 SASEGT.

Ten or more counts support this clonotype. The V call is TRBV5-6, the J call TRBJ2-2; D perhaps matches TRBD1 (5 bases). This CDR3 region has 14 residues. CDR1 is SGHDT, CDR2 YYEEEE, per germline. Deletions cut 2 bases from V and 2 bases from J, with 7 bases between. CDR3 protein: CASSFRTNTGELFF. The CDR3 DNA reads TGTGCCAGCAGCTTTCGGACAAACACCGGGGAGCTGTTTTTT.

The chain couples TRBV2 to TRBJ1-1; D is uncertain. The germline CDR1 and CDR2 sequences are SNHLY and FYNNEI. The CDR3 has 13 residues. Trimming removed 3 bases from V and 0 bases from J, with 5 bases in between. This CDR3 reads CASSENMNTEAFF. Here the CDR3 DNA reads TGTGCCAGCAGTGAGAATATGAACACTGAAGCTTTCTTT.

This clonotype was seen once. The chain links TRBV2 to TRBJ2-4; maybe TRBD2 (5 bases). The CDR3 has 12 amino acids. Germline V lookup: CDR1 SNHLY, CDR2 FYNNEI. V was cut by 3 bases and J by 13 bases, with 13 bases left in between. CDR3 sequence: CASSDVEVIQYF. CDR3 nucleotides: TGTGCCAGCAGTGATGTGGAGGTCATCCAGTACTTC.

Only a few counts were recorded for this clonotype. The V and J genes are TRBV20-1 and TRBJ2-5; D not certain. V was cut by 5 bases and J by 5 bases, with 12 bases left in between. The germline CDR1 and CDR2 sequences are DFQATT and SNEGSKA (reference sequence). There are 12 residues in the CDR3. CDR3 sequence (DNA): TGCAGTGCTCTCCGTCCGGGTGAGACCCAGTACTTC. Translation: CSALRPGETQYF.

The rearrangement uses TRBV20-1 and TRBJ1-2, with D uncertain. This CDR3 spans 13 amino acids. Germline CDR1 is DFQATT and CDR2 is SNEGSKA (reference sequence). Deletions cut 6 bases from V and 6 bases from J, with 17 bases between. The CDR3 nucleotides are TGCAGTGCGACCGCTGGACCGGTCGATGGCTACACCTTC. Translation: CSATAGPVDGYTF.

This clonotype came up many times. This chain uses TRBV9 with TRBJ2-3, with TRBD1 as a possible D gene (6 bases). This CDR3 comprises 16 residues. Germline V lookup: CDR1 SGDLS, CDR2 YYNGEE. Between the trimmed V and J ends, which lost 0 bases and 3 bases, there was a span of 14 bases. The CDR3 spells CASSVETGLTTDTQYF. Here the CDR3 DNA reads TGTGCCAGCAGCGTAGAAACAGGGCTTACTACAGATACGCAGTATTTT.

The chain uses TRBV7-2 and TRBJ2-7; D remains ambiguous. The CDR3 covers 15 residues. The V end was cut by 0 bases, the J end by 6 bases, with 15 bases between. The germline gives CDR1 SGHTA, CDR2 FQGNSA. DNA of the CDR3: TGTGCCAGCAGCTTAGCGATACTCGTTCCCTCCGAGCAGTACTTC. Translating it yields CASSLAILVPSEQYF. Supplemented by reference TRBV7-2 and TRBJ2-7, the full variable domain reads GAGVSQSPSNKVTEKGKDVELRCDPISGHTALYWYRQSLGQGLEFLIYFQGNSAPDKSGLPSDRFSAERTGGSVSTLTIQRTQQEDSAVYLCASSLAILVPSEQYFGPGTRLTVT.

The rearrangement uses TRBV11-1 and TRBJ2-7, with D perhaps TRBD1 (6 bases). The CDR3 runs to 18 residues. The V end was cut by 1 base, the J end by 0 bases, with 19 bases between. Germline V gene sequence: CDR1 SGHAT, CDR2 FQDESV (reference sequence). CDR3 amino acids: CASSLGSRGIELSYEQYF. Written as DNA, the CDR3 is TGTGCCAGCAGCTTAGGTTCAAGGGGGATTGAACTCTCCTACGAGCAGTACTTC.

The chain couples TRBV7-8 to TRBJ2-5, with D maybe TRBD2 (6 bases). The germline V gene encodes CDR1 SGHVS and CDR2 FQNEAQ. Between the trimmed V and J ends, which lost 8 bases and 5 bases, there was a span of 18 bases. This CDR3 is built from 14 residues. This CDR3 reads CASVPVGGWETQYF. As DNA, the CDR3 is TGTGCCAGCGTCCCGGTGGGGGGTTGGGAGACCCAGTACTTC.

The V call is TRBV4-3, the J call TRBJ1-4; D is unresolved. The V gene's germline CDR1 is LGHNA and CDR2 YSLEER. The CDR3 covers 13 residues. V was pared by 5 bases and J by 2 bases, with 6 bases between. CDR3 amino acids: CASSSHTNEKLFF. CDR3 DNA sequence: TGCGCCAGCAGCTCTCACACTAATGAAAAACTGTTTTTT.

The sample holds a few counts of this clonotype. This sequence joins TRBV11-2 and TRBJ2-7, with TRBD2 matching 9 bases. V shed 1 base, J shed 6 bases, and the junction held 4 bases outside the gene matches. The V gene's germline CDR1 is SGHAT and CDR2 FQNNGV. The CDR3 loop spans 14 amino acids. CDR3 residues: CASSLGGRAPEQYF. The CDR3 DNA reads TGTGCCAGCAGCTTAGGCGGGAGGGCCCCCGAGCAGTACTTC.

The chain carries TRBV20-1 and TRBJ2-1; 9 bases map to TRBD2. J lost 4 bases, V lost 3 bases, and 4 bases had no gene match. The germline gives CDR1 DFQATT, CDR2 SNEGSKA (reference sequence). The length of the CDR3 is 14 residues. CDR3 coding DNA: TGCAGTGCTAGGAAGACTAGCGGTTACAATGAGCAGTTCTTC. Its protein is CSARKTSGYNEQFF.